This T cell receptor beta chain originates from a study of cytomegalovirus exposure and HLA in healthy donors. Both 60 Vbeta primers and 13 Jbeta primers went into the PCR. The protocol was immunoSEQ multiplex PCR, while the TCRdb copy is restricted to in-frame clones and leaves out a portion. The sample lists about 140,000 clones; about three quarters were seen once. Study-wide points: Listed as cytomegalovirus-associated were roughly 180 TCR beta chains. Later on, a genetic analysis was performed. It linked a missense variant in DCLRE1C with V- and J-gene trimming of TCR beta. Diagnosis of cytomegalovirus status made by the classifier reportedly showed high specificity and sensitivity.

In this sample, this clone turned up a few times. Its target is unknown. The sequencing input was PBMCs. The source of this sequence is a young man in good health and CMV-seronegative.

The CDR3 protein is CASSGGLAGDSYEQYF. The CDR3 nucleotides are TGTGCCAGTAGCGGGGGACTAGCGGGGGACTCCTACGAGCAGTACTTC. The V call is TRBV19, the J call TRBJ2-7, with 14 bases fitting TRBD2. This CDR3 region has 16 residues. The germline V gene encodes CDR1 LNHDA and CDR2 SQIVND (reference sequence). The trim removed 6 bases at V and 0 bases at J, leaving 4 bases unmatched.